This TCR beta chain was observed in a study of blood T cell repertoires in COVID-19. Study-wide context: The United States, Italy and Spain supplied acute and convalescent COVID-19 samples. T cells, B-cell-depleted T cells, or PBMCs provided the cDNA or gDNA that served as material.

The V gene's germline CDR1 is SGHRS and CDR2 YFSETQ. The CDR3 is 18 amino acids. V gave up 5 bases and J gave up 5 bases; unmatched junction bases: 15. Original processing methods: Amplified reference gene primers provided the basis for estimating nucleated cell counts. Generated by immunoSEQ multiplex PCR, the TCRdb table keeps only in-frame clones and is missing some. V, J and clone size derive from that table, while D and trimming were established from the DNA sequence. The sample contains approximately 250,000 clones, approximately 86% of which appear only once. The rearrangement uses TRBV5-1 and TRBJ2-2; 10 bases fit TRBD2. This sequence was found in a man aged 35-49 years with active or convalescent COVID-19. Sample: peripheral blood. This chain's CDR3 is CASRESGRAGWGTGELFF. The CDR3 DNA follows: TGCGCCAGCAGAGAGAGCGGGAGGGCCGGTTGGGGAACCGGGGAGCTGTTTTTT.